The clone carrying this T cell receptor (beta chain) showed up just a few times. The antigen remains unidentified. V gave up 0 bases and J gave up 10 bases, with 10 bases separating them. There are 13 residues in the CDR3. The germline CDR1 and CDR2 sequences are SNHLY and FYNNEI. The sample is drawn from a study of T-cell memory formation after mild COVID-19. Overall study: For the most part, TCR clusters were specific to one donor.

Study results and limitations: Day 15 to 85 contracting clones showed balanced CD4/CD8; day 15 to 37 expanders favored CD4+. The finding that pre-infection memory included some responding clones suggested that cross-reactive memory joined.

After 5'RACE with constant-segment primers, TCR alpha and TCR beta cDNA libraries carrying sample barcodes and UMIs were obtained. Using its own MiXCR run on the 5' RACE reads, TCRdb lists one record per CDR3 protein. This table holds 340,000 or so distinct CDR3 sequences, 10% to 15% found once. The V and J genes are TRBV2 and TRBJ2-1; D is ambiguous. This TCR was recovered from a young man who had mild COVID-19 (a few samples of this study predate the infection). Cell type and time point are not known. Sequenced sample: PBMCs or a T cell subset sorted from them (not recorded which). This CDR3 is CASSEASEFEQFF. In DNA, the CDR3 is TGTGCCAGCAGTGAAGCGAGCGAGTTCGAGCAGTTCTTC.